This T cell receptor beta chain was sequenced in a study of blood T cell repertoires in COVID-19 (dated by TCRdb to 2020 to 2021). Study-wide context: The collaborator samples originated in the United States, Italy and Spain and spanned the acute and convalescent phases of COVID-19. The material from the prospective study consisted of cDNA or gDNA derived from T cells, B-cell-depleted T cells, or PBMCs. The dataset comprised deeply sampled blood TCRbeta repertoires from subjects exposed to, actively infected with, or recovered from COVID-19. The repertoires were released in a freely available public database meant as a resource for research on the immune response to SARS-CoV-2. The samples were drawn from the first 160 participants of the ongoing ImmuneRACE study and from 950 to 1,500 subjects provided by 6 global collaborators. Sample metadata almost always included a de-identified subject ID, COVID-19 status, age in years and sex. Where available, HLA class I and class II types were obtained from metadata supplied by the sample provider rather than from assay-based typing. Overall results and qualifications from the work: Clinical and demographic metadata were provided uncurated, with the amount varying by source and participant.

The immunoSEQ Assay, a bias-controlled multiplex PCR, was used to amplify TCRbeta CDR3 regions from genomic DNA. The original pipeline was this. Nucleated cell counts per sample were estimated from amplification of reference gene primers within the assay. Sequence reads were collapsed and filtered to measure the absolute abundance of every unique TCRbeta CDR3 rearrangement. For each sample, productive Simpson clonality was calculated as the square root of Simpson's diversity index over productive rearrangements. TCRdb retrieved this table from immuneACCESS and kept in-frame rearrangements only. Not all clones are present; in checked studies, unresolved V genes account for under half, and no reason is known for the remainder. The V and J calls and clone size were taken over from that table, and D and trimming were inferred from the DNA. For this sample there are roughly 250,000 clones; 70% to 90% appear just once. Of the sample, about 1.6% falls within the top ten clones.

About this clone itself: Its antigen is unknown. Base qualities were left out, and no much larger clone turns up one base away.

Participants in the prospective study were enrolled through a virtual design, were aged about 18 to 100 years, and lived in under 25 United States geographic areas. To assign participants to cohorts, the prospective study relied on clinical history that participants themselves reported in a screening survey and a study questionnaire. For ImmuneRACE Cohort 3, a participant was defined as recovered based on two consecutive negative NP/OP PCR tests, clearance by a healthcare professional, or resolution of symptoms. Mobile phlebotomists in the prospective study collected whole blood, serum and a nasopharyngeal or oropharyngeal swab from every participant. Over a roughly 2-month period, participants in the prospective study had the option of providing additional blood draws and questionnaires. Before DNA extraction, prospective study blood samples were shipped either frozen or at room temperature. The CDR3 goes from the cysteine to the phenylalanine over 14 residues. The entry retains the CDR3 DNA only, 42 bases that are in frame from base 1. The germline V gene (reference sequence) yields SGHNT for CDR1 and YYREEE for CDR2. V sheds 3 bases and J sheds 5 bases, leaving 12 bases between their ends.

Recombination linked TRBV5-4 to TRBJ2-1; the D gene remains uncertain. This receptor was identified in a woman in her forties or fifties who had recovered from COVID-19. What was sequenced was PBMCs or T cells enriched from blood (not recorded which). DNA sequence: TGTGCCAGCAGCTCGAGCAGGCCAGACAATGAGCAGTTCTTC. It specifies CASSSSRPDNEQFF.